This record concerns one T cell receptor (beta chain) sequence. Assay used: immunoSEQ multiplex PCR; TCRdb lists only in-frame clones, some missing. The profile shows 150,000 to 200,000 clones, more than 75% of them singletons. The record originates from a study of blood T cell repertoires in COVID-19. V trimming: 2 bases; J trimming: 7 bases; junction bases outside the gene matches: 6. The CDR3 extends over 15 amino acids. CDR1 is SGHAT and CDR2 is FQNNGV in the germline V gene. The chain has TRBV11-2 and TRBJ2-2; 8 positions agree with TRBD2. This receptor was identified in a man between 40 and 49 years old who had recovered from COVID-19. Sequencing was done on a sample of PBMCs or T cells enriched from blood (not recorded which). The CDR3 loop is CASSLRRGGSGELFF. The CDR3 nucleotides are TGTGCCAGCAGCTTACGCCGGGGGGGGAGCGGGGAGCTGTTTTTT.